The 24 T cell receptor beta chains below were found in one sample sequenced in a study of T cells in Graves' hyperthyroidism and ophthalmopathy. Template material for amplifying TCR beta CDR3 regions consisted of RNA transcripts. The HTBI primer set was used in a first-round RT-PCR of the TCR CDR3. TCRdb re-derived calls from the multiplex PCR reads in MiXCR, one entry per CDR3 protein. Among about 640,000 distinct CDR3 sequences, roughly 15% were seen once, and the ten largest hold 9.5% to 15%. Material: blood. These TCRs come from a woman between 50 and 59 years old with Graves' ophthalmopathy.

The J gene is TRBJ2-2, the V gene TRBV7-9, with TRBD1 matching 7 bases. V gave up 0 bases and J gave up 5 bases; unmatched junction bases: 6. The germline V gene has CDR1 SEHNR and CDR2 FQNEAQ (reference sequence). This CDR3 has 16 residues. The CDR3 loop reads CASSLAGGLWTGELFF. CDR3 sequence (DNA): TGTGCCAGCAGCTTAGCAGGGGGCCTATGGACCGGGGAGCTGTTTTTT. Variable domain in full (rest from reference TRBV7-9 and TRBJ2-2): DTGVSQNPRHKITKRGQNVTFRCDPISEHNRLYWYRQTLGQGPEFLTYFQNEAQLEKSRLLSDRFSAERPKGSFSTLEIQRTEQGDSAMYLCASSLAGGLWTGELFFGEGSRLTVL.

This clonotype was observed at least ten times. V gene TRBV7-9 combines with J gene TRBJ2-3; 8 nucleotides align to TRBD2. Trimming at V came to 5 bases and at J to 5 bases, leaving 6 bases not matched to a gene. The CDR3 totals 14 residues. From germline, CDR1 is SEHNR and CDR2 FQNEAQ (reference sequence). The CDR3 here is CASSPRGLGDTQYF. DNA for the CDR3: TGTGCCAGCAGCCCCCGGGGACTAGGAGATACGCAGTATTTT.

This clonotype has a count of ten or more. The chain couples TRBV5-1 to TRBJ1-4; D is unclear. Trimming cost V 4 bases and J 0 bases, with 10 bases left between them. Germline V gives CDR1 SGHRS, CDR2 YFSETQ. The CDR3 spans 15 residues. For the CDR3, the DNA is TGCGCCAGCAGCCCCCTGGGAGCAACTAATGAAAAACTGTTTTTT. As protein: CASSPLGATNEKLFF.

This clonotype was counted many times. The chain couples TRBV11-2 to TRBJ2-7; 10 bases line up with TRBD2. Germline-derived CDR1 and CDR2 are SGHAT and FQNNGV. V lost 4 bases and J lost 7; bases outside the gene matches: 7. CDR3 length equals 14 residues. The CDR3 here is CASSSLAGGLEQYF. The CDR3 DNA reads as TGTGCCAGCAGCTCCTTAGCGGGAGGCTTAGAGCAGTACTTC. Drawing the rest from reference TRBV11-2 and TRBJ2-7, the complete variable domain is EAGVAQSPRYKIIEKRQSVAFWCNPISGHATLYWYQQILGQGPKLLIQFQNNGVVDDSQLPKDRFSAERLKGVDSTLKIQPAKLEDSAVYLCASSSLAGGLEQYFGPGTRLTVT.

The sample holds a few counts of this clonotype. V and J are TRBV25-1 and TRBJ1-4, with D perhaps TRBD1 (6 bases). Germline V CDR1 and CDR2: MGHDK, SYGVNS. Trimming left V 2 bases short and J 7 bases short, with 17 bases between. This CDR3 has 16 residues. CDR3 amino acids: CASSEMAGVYGEKLFF. The CDR3 bases are TGTGCCAGCAGTGAAATGGCAGGGGTTTACGGTGAAAAACTGTTTTTT.

This clonotype has only a few counts. One end of the junction varies from germline; a read error may be responsible. The CDR3 nucleotides read TGTGCCGGCAGTGCCGGGACTAGCGGGAGGGCCGGGTACAATGAGCAGTTCTTC. Translation: CAGSAGTSGRAGYNEQFF. The gene calls are TRBV5-4 and TRBJ2-1; 16 bases match TRBD2. This CDR3 contains 18 residues. Germline V lookup: CDR1 SGHNT, CDR2 YYREEE (reference sequence).

This clonotype came up many times. The V call is TRBV2, the J call TRBJ2-1, with no clear D. In germline, CDR1 is SNHLY, CDR2 FYNNEI. This CDR3 has 13 residues. V was trimmed by 10 bases and J by 4 bases, leaving 14 bases between them. CDR3 region: CATNFELYNEQFF. As DNA, the CDR3 is TGTGCCACCAATTTTGAGCTGTACAATGAGCAGTTCTTC.

V gene TRBV7-2 combines with J gene TRBJ2-5, with TRBD2 identical over 11 bases. Germline V CDR1 and CDR2: SGHTA, FQGNSA. This CDR3 has 18 amino acids. J was trimmed by 5 bases and V by 5 bases; bases with no gene match: 16. CDR3: CASSPEKNLAGGGETQYF. In DNA, the CDR3 is TGTGCCAGCAGCCCAGAAAAAAACCTAGCGGGAGGAGGGGAGACCCAGTACTTC.

This clonotype was counted at least ten times. V usage is TRBV27 and J usage is TRBJ1-5; D gene ambiguous. The germline V and J ends were trimmed by 2 bases and 4 bases, with 12 bases remaining between them. Germline V gene data show CDR1 as MNHEY and CDR2 as SMNVEV (reference sequence). The CDR3 is 15 residues long. The DNA for the CDR3 is TGTGCCAGCAGTTTAAGGCGAACTGGAAATCAGCCCCAGCATTTT. Encoded protein: CASSLRRTGNQPQHF.

This clonotype was seen ten or more times. The gene calls are TRBV30 and TRBJ1-1, with D uncertain. The CDR3 has 11 amino acids. Trimming took 3 bases from V and 5 from J, leaving 7 bases between them. From germline, CDR1 is GTSNPN and CDR2 SVGIG (reference sequence). For the CDR3, the DNA is TGTGCCTGGAGCACCCGGACTGAAGCTTTCTTT. The encoded protein is CAWSTRTEAFF.

The chain combines TRBV9 with TRBJ2-2, with 8 bases aligning to TRBD2. The germline V gene has CDR1 SGDLS and CDR2 YYNGEE. Losses at the gene ends were 2 bases for V and 5 bases for J; bases not matched to a gene: 2. The CDR3 has 14 residues. CDR3 DNA: TGTGCCAGCAGCGTGATAGCGGGAACCGGGGAGCTGTTTTTT. Translated, it gives CASSVIAGTGELFF.

As to this clonotype: A clone one base away is much larger, so this may be a read error. The gene calls are TRBV6-9 and TRBJ2-1; D remains ambiguous. This CDR3 spans 13 amino acids. V lost 3 bases to trimming and J lost 5 bases, with 8 bases between them. The germline V gene encodes CDR1 MNHGY and CDR2 SVAAGI. CDR3 region: CASSYIANNEQFF. The CDR3 DNA is TGTGCCAGCAGTTACATCGCAAACAATGAGCAGTTCTTC.

This clonotype came up many times. This chain joins TRBV11-2 and TRBJ2-2; tentative D call: TRBD1 (6 bases). CDR3 size: 15 residues. V gave up 3 bases and J gave up 4 bases, with 12 bases separating them. Germline V gene sequence: CDR1 SGHAT, CDR2 FQNNGV. CDR3 sequence reads: CASSFEGRGTGELFF. The CDR3 DNA reads as TGTGCCAGCAGCTTTGAGGGCAGGGGCACCGGGGAGCTGTTTTTT. The full variable domain, rest sourced from reference TRBV11-2 and TRBJ2-2, is EAGVAQSPRYKIIEKRQSVAFWCNPISGHATLYWYQQILGQGPKLLIQFQNNGVVDDSQLPKDRFSAERLKGVDSTLKIQPAKLEDSAVYLCASSFEGRGTGELFFGEGSRLTVL.

This clonotype was seen repeatedly, ten times or more. V and J are TRBV7-9 and TRBJ2-3; D is perhaps TRBD1 or TRBD2 (5 bases each). Germline values: CDR1 SEHNR, CDR2 FQNEAQ (reference sequence). The CDR3 has 15 amino acids. V lost 5 bases and J 2 bases, leaving 14 bases between the germline ends. The CDR3 DNA reads TGTGCCAGCAGCCCGTTATCGGGGCACACAGATACGCAGTATTTT. Encoded protein: CASSPLSGHTDTQYF.

The sample holds many counts of this clonotype. The chain has TRBV11-2 and TRBJ1-1; D possibly corresponds to TRBD1 (5 bases). Per the germline V gene, CDR1 is SGHAT and CDR2 is FQNNGV. Trimming cost V 4 bases and J 1 base, with 19 bases left between them. The CDR3 contains 17 residues. CDR3 sequence (DNA): TGTGCCAGCAGCTCAACGGGACCGACCTATGAGAACACTGAAGCTTTCTTT. It is translated as CASSSTGPTYENTEAFF.

Turning to this clonotype: Given a much more abundant clone one base away, this may be a read error. The chain recombines TRBV28 with TRBJ1-2; tentatively, D is TRBD1 (5 bases). CDR1 is MDHEN, CDR2 SYDVKM, per germline. The V end lost 10 bases, the J end lost 1 base, and 13 bases lay between the germline ends. The CDR3 length is 13 residues. The CDR3, as DNA: TGTGCCACCAGACGGGGCATTAACTATGGCTACACCTTC. The encoded protein is CATRRGINYGYTF.

This clonotype was seen many times. This chain joins TRBV20-1 and TRBJ2-3; 8 nucleotides match TRBD2. CDR1 and CDR2 from the germline V gene are DFQATT and SNEGSKA (reference sequence). There are 15 residues in the CDR3. The V gene end was trimmed by 2 bases and the J gene end by 2 bases; junction bases not matched to a gene: 6. CDR3 sequence: CSARSVAGFTDTQYF. Here the CDR3 DNA reads TGCAGTGCTAGATCGGTAGCGGGGTTCACAGATACGCAGTATTTT.

This clonotype appeared many times. The CDR3 sequence: CASSLDRGYEQYF. As DNA, the CDR3 is TGTGCCAGCAGCCTGGACAGGGGATACGAGCAGTACTTC. This rearrangement joins TRBV4-2 to TRBJ2-7, with 9 bases that match TRBD1. Trimming removed 4 bases from V and 4 bases from J; junction bases left unmatched: 2. Per the germline V gene, CDR1 is LGHNA and CDR2 is YNFKEQ. This CDR3 has 13 residues.

This clonotype was counted ten times or more. The rearrangement joins TRBV28 to TRBJ2-1; TRBD2 matches 8 bases. V gave up 8 bases and J gave up 3 bases; unmatched junction bases: 12. Germline CDR1 MDHEN, CDR2 SYDVKM. CDR3 size: 16 residues. In DNA form, the CDR3 reads TGTGCCAGCCCCCCGGGGGGGAAGAGGGTCTACAATGAGCAGTTCTTC. Translation gives CASPPGGKRVYNEQFF. The variable domain in full, with the rest retrieved from reference TRBV28 and TRBJ2-1, is DVKVTQSSRYLVKRTGEKVFLECVQDMDHENMFWYRQDPGLGLRLIYFSYDVKMKEKGDIPEGYSVSREKKERFSLILESASTNQTSMYLCASPPGGKRVYNEQFFGPGTRLTVL.

This clonotype has just a few counts. The J gene is TRBJ1-6, the V gene TRBV7-9; 7 bases are shared with TRBD1. This CDR3 region has 15 residues. With 5 bases clipped from V and 6 bases from J, the junction kept 7 bases outside the gene matches. Looked up from germline, CDR1 is SEHNR and CDR2 is FQNEAQ (reference sequence). CDR3 DNA sequence: TGTGCCAGCAGCACCGGGGACAGAGCTAATTCACCCCTCCACTTT. Protein sequence: CASSTGDRANSPLHF.

The gene calls are TRBV9 and TRBJ1-4; TRBD1 matches at 10 bases. Trimming removed 3 bases from V and 7 bases from J; junction bases left unmatched: 6. This CDR3 region has 15 residues. CDR1 is SGDLS, CDR2 YYNGEE, per germline. The CDR3 reads CASSAAGTGVEKLFF. Written as DNA, the CDR3 is TGTGCCAGCAGCGCCGCCGGGACAGGGGTTGAAAAACTGTTTTTT.

This clonotype was seen ten or more times. The CDR3 DNA follows: TGTGCCAGCAGTTTAGGGTTGACTAGCGGGGCCTCCTACGAGCAGTACTTC. It is translated as CASSLGLTSGASYEQYF. This chain uses TRBV28 with TRBJ2-7, with 11 bases aligning to TRBD2. This CDR3 is built from 17 residues. Germline V gives CDR1 MDHEN, CDR2 SYDVKM. The junction had 6 bases not matched to a gene; V was cut back by 2 bases and J by 0 bases. Drawing the rest from reference TRBV28 and TRBJ2-7, the complete variable domain is DVKVTQSSRYLVKRTGEKVFLECVQDMDHENMFWYRQDPGLGLRLIYFSYDVKMKEKGDIPEGYSVSREKKERFSLILESASTNQTSMYLCASSLGLTSGASYEQYFGPGTRLTVT.

The rearrangement links TRBV19 to TRBJ2-3; TRBD2 might be the D (5 bases). The CDR3 length is 15 residues. Trimming removed 6 bases at V and 5 bases at J, with 18 bases between. Germline assignment: CDR1 LNHDA and CDR2 SQIVND (reference sequence). CDR3 sequence reads: CASSRRQREIDTQYF. For the CDR3, the DNA is TGTGCCAGTAGCAGACGGCAGAGGGAAATAGATACGCAGTATTTT.

The genes are TRBV18 and TRBJ2-1; 14 positions match TRBD2. CDR1 KGHSH and CDR2 LQKENI come from the germline V gene. CDR3 size: 16 residues. V dropped 3 bases and J dropped 7; count of bases not matched to a gene: 5. This CDR3 is CASSPGTSGSRNEQFF. The CDR3 DNA is TGTGCCAGCTCACCCGGGACTAGCGGGAGTCGGAATGAGCAGTTCTTC.